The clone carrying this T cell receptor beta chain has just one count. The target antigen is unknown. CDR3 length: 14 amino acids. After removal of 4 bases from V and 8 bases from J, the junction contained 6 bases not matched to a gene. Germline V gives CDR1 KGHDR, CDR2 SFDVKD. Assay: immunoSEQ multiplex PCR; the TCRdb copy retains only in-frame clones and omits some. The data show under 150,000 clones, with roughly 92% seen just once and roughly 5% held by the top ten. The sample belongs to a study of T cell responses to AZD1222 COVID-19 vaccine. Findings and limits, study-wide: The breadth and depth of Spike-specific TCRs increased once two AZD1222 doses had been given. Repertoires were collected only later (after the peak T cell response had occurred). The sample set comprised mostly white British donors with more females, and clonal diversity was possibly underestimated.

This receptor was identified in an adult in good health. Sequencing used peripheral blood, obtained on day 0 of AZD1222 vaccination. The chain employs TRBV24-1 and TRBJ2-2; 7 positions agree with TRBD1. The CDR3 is CATSDRTGSGELFF. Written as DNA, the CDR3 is TGTGCCACCAGTGACCGGACAGGCTCAGGGGAGCTGTTTTTT.